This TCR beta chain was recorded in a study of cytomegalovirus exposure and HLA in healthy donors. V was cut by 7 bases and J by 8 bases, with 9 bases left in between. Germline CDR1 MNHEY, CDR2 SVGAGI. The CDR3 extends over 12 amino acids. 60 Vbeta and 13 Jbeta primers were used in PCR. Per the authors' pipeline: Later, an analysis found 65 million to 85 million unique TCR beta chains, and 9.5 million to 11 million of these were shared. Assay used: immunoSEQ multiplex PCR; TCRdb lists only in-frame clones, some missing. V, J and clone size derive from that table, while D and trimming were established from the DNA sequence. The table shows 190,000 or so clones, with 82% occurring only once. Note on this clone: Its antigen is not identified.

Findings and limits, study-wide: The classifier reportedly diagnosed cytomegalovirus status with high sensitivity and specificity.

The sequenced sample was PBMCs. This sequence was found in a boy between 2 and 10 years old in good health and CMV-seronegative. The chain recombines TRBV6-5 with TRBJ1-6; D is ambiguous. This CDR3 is CASKEGDSPLHF. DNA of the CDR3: TGTGCCAGCAAAGAGGGAGATTCACCCCTCCACTTT.